This TCR beta chain was recorded in a study of identifying expanded T cells in peripheral blood (dated by TCRdb to about 2019). Background for the entire study: Technical replicates were generated by sequencing separate aliquots of the same genomic DNA pool, with four replicates compared pairwise. The paper as a whole reports these results and caveats: It was expected by the authors that biological variance in healthy repertoires might increase further over much longer intervals, such as months to years. Variance in clone template counts between approximately two-week samples significantly increased with total template count across all healthy donors. Across all healthy-donor time intervals, the beta-binomial model significantly cut both the number of clones called differentially abundant and the false-positive rate. Approximately 1.2 differentially abundant clones were flagged by the binomial model between technical replicates, whereas about 16 and 20 were flagged over two weeks and four weeks, respectively.

No immune events, such as infections, were documented for the healthy donors during the collection period. Blood repertoires from healthy donors were used as a training cohort for calibrating time-dependent variance in a beta-binomial model of differential abundance of T-cell clones. The training cohort was composed of approximately ten healthy donors, 3 female and 7 male. An age range of about 25 to 64 years, with an average of roughly 40 years, was recorded for the donors. Whole blood, obtained from a commercial supplier, was collected from each healthy donor at three time points spaced roughly 2 weeks apart. Genomic DNA was extracted from unsorted whole blood for immunosequencing. Details on this clone: No antigen is known for it. No quality values exist for individual bases; no much larger clone is one base distant.

The immunoSEQ Assay, which uses bias-controlled multiplex PCR amplification of genomic DNA, was used to profile TCRbeta CDR3 regions. On the authors' methods: The absolute abundance of each unique TCRbeta CDR3 region was quantified after sequences were collapsed and filtered. Differential abundance was assessed using a binomial (Fisher-equivalent) model and a beta-binomial model in which time-dependent variance fitted from healthy donors was added. Clones with fewer than 5 combined templates were removed, and differential abundance was called for clones with a Benjamini-Hochberg FDR below 0.01. Beta-binomial variance was modeled as a function of total template count across the two samples using the form v = (b*log(k)+a)^2. TCRdb obtained this table from immuneACCESS and retained in-frame rearrangements with V and J assigned. These tables miss some clones; where compared with another copy, unresolved V genes account for less than half of the shortfall, and the remainder is unexplained. V and J calls plus clone size are reproduced from that table; the DNA served to infer D and trimming. The sample records more than 45,000 clones, approximately 83% of which are singletons. Approximately 15% of the sample goes to the ten largest clones.

Trimming removed 5 bases from V and 2 bases from J, leaving 18 bases between the germline ends. The CDR3 goes from the cysteine to the phenylalanine over 16 residues. Only CDR3 DNA remains: 48 bases, in frame from the first base. Per the germline V gene, SGHNT is the CDR1 and YENEEA is the CDR2. The V and J segments used are TRBV11-3 and TRBJ1-2, with a weak D call of TRBD1 (5 bases match). This clonotype was obtained from a person aged 18-70 years in good health. Sequenced: blood. At the DNA level, the sequence is TGTGCCAGCAGCCTCGGGCGGGACCGCAAAAACTATGGCTACACCTTC. This gives the protein CASSLGRDRKNYGYTF.